This T cell receptor (beta chain) appears in the sequencing data of a study of cytotoxic CD8 clonotypes in ibrutinib-treated CLL. Here immunoSEQ multiplex PCR was the method, and the copy in TCRdb shows in-frame clones only, minus some. The sample consists of 150,000 to 250,000 clones, about two thirds of them appearing once. This clone was seen only a few times. Its matching antigen is unknown. A junction end diverges from the germline sequence, so it may reflect a read error. Regarding the study as a whole: Sample timing was unmatched between remission and later-progressing patients; lymph nodes unstudied. Clonality showed a rise at ibrutinib response that reversed toward baseline at progression. The study found baseline clonality above age-matched healthy donors, tracking circulating CD8+ T-cell counts.

The CDR3 runs to 12 residues. Germline V CDR1 and CDR2: SEHNR, FQNEAQ (reference sequence). The clonotype originates from a human donor with chronic lymphocytic leukemia. The chain joins TRBV7-9 to TRBJ2-7, with 8 bases lining up with TRBD2. Sequenced material: PBMCs, taken after 24 months of ibrutinib treatment. CDR3 sequence reads: CASSLDSSGRTF. The CDR3 DNA sequence: TGTGCCAGCAGCCTCGATTCTAGCGGGCGAACCTTC. The full variable domain, in which reference TRBV7-9 and TRBJ2-7 provide the parts outside the CDR3, is DTGVSQNPRHKITKRGQNVTFRCDPISEHNRLYWYRQTLGQGPEFLTYFQNEAQLEKSRLLSDRFSAERPKGSFSTLEIQRTEQGDSAMYLCASSLDSSGRTFGPGTRLTVT.